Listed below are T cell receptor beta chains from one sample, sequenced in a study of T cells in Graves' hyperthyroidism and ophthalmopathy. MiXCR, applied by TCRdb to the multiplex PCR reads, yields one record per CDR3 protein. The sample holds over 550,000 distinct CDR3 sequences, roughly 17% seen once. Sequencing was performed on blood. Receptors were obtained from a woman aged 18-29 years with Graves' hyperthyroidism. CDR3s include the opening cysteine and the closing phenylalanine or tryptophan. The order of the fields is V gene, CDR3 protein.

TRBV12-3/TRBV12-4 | CASSDRWGGSYEQYF
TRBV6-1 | CASSPTDGADTQYF
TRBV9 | CASSNGGRNTEAFF
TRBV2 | CASSDSFLAPGTGNNEQFF
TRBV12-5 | CASGSSRAFGYTF
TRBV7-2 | CASSFLAGGDYEQYF
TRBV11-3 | CASSLAHRDRGNEQFF
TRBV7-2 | CASSFDRAKSYEQYF
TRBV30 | CAWSRGEGGYTF
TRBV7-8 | CASSLAPWSSNQPQHF
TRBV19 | CASSIGGDATYEQYF
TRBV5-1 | CASSPETILTDTQYF
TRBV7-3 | CASSLGTGGRSNEQFF
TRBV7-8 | CASSLFSGSSYNEQFF
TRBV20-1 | CSAKGPGVDQPQHF
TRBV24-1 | CATSEAGTGRQETQYF
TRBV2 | CASSPGDRGETQYF
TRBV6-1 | CASSPGGQGIGAYEQYF
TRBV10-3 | CAISSGTSGKDNEQFF
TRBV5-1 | CASSLVAGRNEKLFF
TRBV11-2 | CASSLEPGPRSGANVLTF
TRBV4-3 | CASSQDLGSGGPIRNEQFF
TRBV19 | CASATGYMETQYF
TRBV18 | CASSRAPFEEETQYF
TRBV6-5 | CASSYGTGSNTEAFF
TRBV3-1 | CASSYVGTGPYGYTF
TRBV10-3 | CAISDWTGEYEQYF
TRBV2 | CASRPRSSYGYTF
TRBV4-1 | CASSQAPGTSIYEQYF
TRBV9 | CASSVVPGGGVNYGYTF
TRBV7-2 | CASSLISGDGYTF
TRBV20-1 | CSARGNRADTQYF
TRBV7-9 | CASSLDRGLPNTEAFF
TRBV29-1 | CSVEWDRGRTEAFF
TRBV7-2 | CASLKSRAETQYF
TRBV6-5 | CASSYNRPGLGLDYEQYF
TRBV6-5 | CASRPSLAGETSYNEQFF
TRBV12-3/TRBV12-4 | CASSTGTGPFYF
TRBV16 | CASSQSGRAEQYF
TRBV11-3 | CASRPLTANTEAFF
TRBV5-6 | CASSSPEGESETQYF
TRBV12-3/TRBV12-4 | CASSLTSGANVLTF
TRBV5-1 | CASSWSGTSGYNEQFF
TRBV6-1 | CASSAGTPHNSPLHF
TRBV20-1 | CSAFRTGGEQFF
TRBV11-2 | CASSLDTVTDTQYF
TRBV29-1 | CSVLPGEETQYF
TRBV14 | CASSLDGTTFYNSPLHF
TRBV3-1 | CASSQSFDMNSYEQYF
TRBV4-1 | CASSQDTSTDTQYF
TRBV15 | CATSRDQDSYNEQFF
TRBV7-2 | CASSSDRVRSYEQYF
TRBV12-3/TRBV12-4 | CASSHNEKLFF
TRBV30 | CAWSLPFWQSNTEAFF
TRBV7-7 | CASSLNENQPQHF